A selection of T cell receptor beta chains follows, all from one sample in a study of cytomegalovirus exposure and HLA in healthy donors. This table comes from immunoSEQ multiplex PCR, and its TCRdb copy is limited to in-frame clones, with some not included. The top ten hold over 2% of the sample, which has roughly 130,000 clones, around 67% seen once. The sample taken for sequencing was PBMCs. These receptors all come from a woman between 35 and 50 years old in good health and CMV-seropositive. The CDR3 runs from the conserved cysteine through the conserved F or W. D genes are given only for firm matches. Size tells how often a clone was seen (once, few, many) or the class of an expanded clone, and some rows leave it out.

CDR3 protein: CASSLKTGSTGGYTF
CDR3 DNA: TGTGCCAGCAGCTTAAAAACGGGGAGTACCGGGGGCTACACCTTC
J gene: TRBJ1-2
D gene: .
CDR3 length: 15
V gene: TRBV7-3
clone size: few

CDR3 protein: CASSLLAGGPYEQFF
CDR3 DNA: TGTGCCAGCAGCTTACTAGCGGGGGGGCCCTATGAGCAGTTCTTC
J gene: TRBJ2-1
D gene: TRBD2
CDR3 length: 15
V gene: TRBV7-3
clone size: .

CDR3 protein: CASSLNSPGLAGGPFGELFF
CDR3 DNA: TGTGCCAGCAGCTTAAACTCACCGGGACTAGCGGGAGGGCCTTTCGGGGAGCTGTTTTTT
J gene: TRBJ2-2
D gene: TRBD2
CDR3 length: 20
V gene: TRBV11-3
clone size: .

CDR3 protein: CASSLAGSGEETQYF
CDR3 DNA: TGTGCCAGCAGCTTGGCAGGGTCGGGTGAAGAGACCCAGTACTTC
J gene: TRBJ2-5
D gene: .
CDR3 length: 15
V gene: TRBV5-4
clone size: .

CDR3 protein: CASSIVRTSGNEQFF
CDR3 DNA: TGTGCCAGTAGTATTGTCCGGACTAGCGGGAATGAGCAGTTCTTC
J gene: TRBJ2-1
D gene: TRBD2
CDR3 length: 15
V gene: TRBV19
clone size: .

CDR3 protein: CASSLGGGNTEAFF
CDR3 DNA: TGTGCCAGCAGCTTGGGCGGGGGGAACACTGAAGCTTTCTTT
J gene: TRBJ1-1
D gene: .
CDR3 length: 14
V gene: TRBV11-2
clone size: .

CDR3 protein: CASSYEGTSYNEQFF
CDR3 DNA: TGTGCCAGCAGTTACGAGGGGACTTCCTACAATGAGCAGTTCTTC
J gene: TRBJ2-1
D gene: .
CDR3 length: 15
V gene: TRBV6-5
clone size: .

CDR3 protein: CASSLYGGGSYNEQFF
CDR3 DNA: TGTGCCAGCAGCTTATATGGCGGGGGCTCCTACAATGAGCAGTTCTTC
J gene: TRBJ2-1
D gene: TRBD2
CDR3 length: 16
V gene: TRBV11-2
clone size: .

CDR3 protein: CASSQEARFQETQYF
CDR3 DNA: TGCGCCAGCAGCCAAGAGGCCCGATTCCAAGAGACCCAGTACTTC
J gene: TRBJ2-5
D gene: .
CDR3 length: 15
V gene: TRBV4-3
clone size: few

CDR3 protein: CASSPYFVAGVYNEQFF
CDR3 DNA: TGTGCCAGCAGCCCCTATTTTGTAGCGGGAGTCTACAATGAGCAGTTCTTC
J gene: TRBJ2-1
D gene: TRBD2
CDR3 length: 17
V gene: TRBV5-8
clone size: .

CDR3 protein: CASSLPGQGSSGELFF
CDR3 DNA: TGTGCCAGCAGCCTCCCGGGACAGGGGTCCTCCGGGGAGCTGTTTTTT
J gene: TRBJ2-2
D gene: TRBD1
CDR3 length: 16
V gene: TRBV5-6
clone size: .

CDR3 protein: CASSLEAREFDTQYF
CDR3 DNA: TGCGCCAGCAGCTTGGAAGCGCGGGAGTTCGATACGCAGTATTTT
J gene: TRBJ2-3
D gene: TRBD2
CDR3 length: 15
V gene: TRBV5-1
clone size: .

CDR3 protein: CAGSLDLTGWGVETQYF
CDR3 DNA: TGTGCCGGCAGCTTGGACCTTACAGGGTGGGGTGTAGAGACCCAGTACTTC
J gene: TRBJ2-5
D gene: .
CDR3 length: 17
V gene: TRBV5-4
clone size: .

CDR3 protein: CASKRDSNTGELFF
CDR3 DNA: TGTGCCAGCAAAAGGGACTCGAACACCGGGGAGCTGTTTTTT
J gene: TRBJ2-2
D gene: .
CDR3 length: 14
V gene: TRBV9
clone size: .

CDR3 protein: CASSDRPGREQYF
CDR3 DNA: TGTGCCAGCAGTGATCGCCCAGGCCGGGAGCAGTACTTC
J gene: TRBJ2-7
D gene: .
CDR3 length: 13
V gene: TRBV6-4
clone size: .

CDR3 protein: CASSHDSNLGTDTQYF
CDR3 DNA: TGTGCCAGCAGCCATGACTCCAACTTAGGAACAGATACGCAGTATTTT
J gene: TRBJ2-3
D gene: .
CDR3 length: 16
V gene: TRBV5-4
clone size: .

CDR3 protein: CASTRQGNYEQFF
CDR3 DNA: TGTGCCAGCACCAGACAGGGAAACTATGAGCAGTTCTTC
J gene: TRBJ2-1
D gene: TRBD1
CDR3 length: 13
V gene: TRBV7-9
clone size: .

CDR3 protein: CASSPLREETQYF
CDR3 DNA: TGTGCCAGCTCACCACTGAGGGAAGAGACCCAGTACTTC
J gene: TRBJ2-5
D gene: .
CDR3 length: 13
V gene: TRBV18
clone size: .

CDR3 protein: CASSFGTGFYGYTF
CDR3 DNA: TGTGCCAGCAGCTTCGGGACAGGTTTCTATGGCTACACCTTC
J gene: TRBJ1-2
D gene: TRBD1
CDR3 length: 14
V gene: TRBV7-2
clone size: .

CDR3 protein: CASSRLEDSLGYEQYF
CDR3 DNA: TGCGCCAGCAGCCGCCTGGAGGACAGCCTCGGCTACGAGCAGTACTTC
J gene: TRBJ2-7
D gene: .
CDR3 length: 16
V gene: TRBV5-1
clone size: .

CDR3 protein: CASSLDLATGELFF
CDR3 DNA: TGTGCCAGCAGCTTAGATTTGGCAACCGGGGAGCTGTTTTTT
J gene: TRBJ2-2
D gene: .
CDR3 length: 14
V gene: TRBV11-2
clone size: .

CDR3 protein: CASSLAGGANYGYTF
CDR3 DNA: TGTGCCAGTAGTCTTGCAGGGGGCGCAAACTATGGCTACACCTTC
J gene: TRBJ1-2
D gene: TRBD1
CDR3 length: 15
V gene: TRBV19
clone size: few

CDR3 protein: CASSLGLAGEAGELFF
CDR3 DNA: TGTGCCAGCAGCTTAGGACTAGCGGGGGAAGCCGGGGAGCTGTTTTTT
J gene: TRBJ2-2
D gene: TRBD2
CDR3 length: 16
V gene: TRBV7-9
clone size: .

CDR3 protein: CASSPGWGSSYEQYF
CDR3 DNA: TGTGCCAGCAGCCCAGGGTGGGGAAGCTCCTACGAGCAGTACTTC
J gene: TRBJ2-7
D gene: .
CDR3 length: 15
V gene: TRBV7-9
clone size: .

CDR3 protein: CASSGGRMNTEAFF
CDR3 DNA: TGTGCCAGCAGCGGAGGACGGATGAACACTGAAGCTTTCTTT
J gene: TRBJ1-1
D gene: .
CDR3 length: 14
V gene: TRBV7-2
clone size: .

CDR3 protein: CASSLAGANTEAFF
CDR3 DNA: TGTGCCAGCAGCTTAGCAGGGGCGAACACTGAAGCTTTCTTT
J gene: TRBJ1-1
D gene: .
CDR3 length: 14
V gene: TRBV11-2
clone size: .

CDR3 protein: CASGLSLGQGNTEAFF
CDR3 DNA: TGTGCTAGTGGTTTGTCACTCGGACAGGGGAACACTGAAGCTTTCTTT
J gene: TRBJ1-1
D gene: TRBD1
CDR3 length: 16
V gene: TRBV12-5
clone size: few

CDR3 protein: CASSEGSGTEAFF
CDR3 DNA: TGTGCCAGCAGTGAGGGTTCGGGAACTGAAGCTTTCTTT
J gene: TRBJ1-1
D gene: .
CDR3 length: 13
V gene: TRBV6-4
clone size: .

CDR3 protein: CAWSVPGLPQGTEAFF
CDR3 DNA: TGTGCCTGGAGTGTACCAGGTCTTCCCCAGGGCACTGAAGCTTTCTTT
J gene: TRBJ1-1
D gene: .
CDR3 length: 16
V gene: TRBV30
clone size: .

CDR3 protein: CASSGAGTGELFF
CDR3 DNA: TGCGCCAGCAGTGGAGCCGGCACCGGGGAGCTGTTTTTT
J gene: TRBJ2-2
D gene: .
CDR3 length: 13
V gene: TRBV10-2
clone size: .

CDR3 protein: CASSQTRGHDEQFF
CDR3 DNA: TGCGCCAGCAGTCAGACCAGGGGTCATGATGAGCAGTTCTTC
J gene: TRBJ2-1
D gene: .
CDR3 length: 14
V gene: TRBV23-1
clone size: .

CDR3 protein: CASSGGGHGMGEQYF
CDR3 DNA: TGTGCCAGCAGCGGGGGCGGGCACGGTATGGGCGAGCAGTACTTC
J gene: TRBJ2-7
D gene: .
CDR3 length: 15
V gene: TRBV7-8
clone size: .

CDR3 protein: CASSQGTKGGMETQYF
CDR3 DNA: TGTGCCAGCAGCCAAGGGACGAAGGGAGGAATGGAGACCCAGTACTTC
J gene: TRBJ2-5
D gene: .
CDR3 length: 16
V gene: TRBV11-3
clone size: once

CDR3 protein: CASSHHRGASGYEQYF
CDR3 DNA: TGCGCCAGCAGTCATCACAGGGGCGCGTCCGGATACGAGCAGTACTTC
J gene: TRBJ2-7
D gene: TRBD1
CDR3 length: 16
V gene: TRBV23-1
clone size: .

CDR3 protein: CSVGQGNNSPLHF
CDR3 DNA: TGCAGCGTCGGACAGGGTAATAATTCACCCCTCCACTTT
J gene: TRBJ1-6
D gene: TRBD1
CDR3 length: 13
V gene: TRBV29-1
clone size: few

CDR3 protein: CASSVGGWTEAFF
CDR3 DNA: TGTGCCAGCAGCGTGGGGGGATGGACTGAAGCTTTCTTT
J gene: TRBJ1-1
D gene: .
CDR3 length: 13
V gene: TRBV9
clone size: .

CDR3 protein: CASSYWLTSETQYF
CDR3 DNA: TGTGCCAGCAGTTACTGGTTAACCAGTGAGACCCAGTACTTC
J gene: TRBJ2-5
D gene: .
CDR3 length: 14
V gene: TRBV6-5
clone size: few

CDR3 protein: CASSLRDRGEQYF
CDR3 DNA: TGTGCCAGCAGCTTACGGGACAGGGGTGAGCAGTACTTC
J gene: TRBJ2-7
D gene: TRBD1
CDR3 length: 13
V gene: TRBV11-2
clone size: .

CDR3 protein: CASSLSRQEAAFF
CDR3 DNA: TGTGCCAGCAGCTTAAGTCGGCAAGAGGCAGCTTTCTTT
J gene: TRBJ1-1
D gene: .
CDR3 length: 13
V gene: TRBV7-3
clone size: once

CDR3 protein: CASSLSQGGGYTF
CDR3 DNA: TGTGCCAGCAGTTTATCCCAGGGGGGCGGCTACACCTTC
J gene: TRBJ1-2
D gene: TRBD1
CDR3 length: 13
V gene: TRBV27
clone size: .

CDR3 protein: CASSPREGFTDTQYF
CDR3 DNA: TGTGCCAGCAGCCCCAGGGAAGGGTTCACAGATACGCAGTATTTT
J gene: TRBJ2-3
D gene: .
CDR3 length: 15
V gene: TRBV4-2
clone size: .

CDR3 protein: CASVYDPETFYGYTF
CDR3 DNA: TGTGCCAGCGTTTACGACCCCGAGACTTTCTATGGCTACACCTTC
J gene: TRBJ1-2
D gene: .
CDR3 length: 15
V gene: TRBV7-2
clone size: .

CDR3 protein: CASTQGNSGYDNQPQHF
CDR3 DNA: TGTGCCAGCACTCAAGGAAATTCGGGGTATGACAATCAGCCCCAGCATTTT
J gene: TRBJ1-5
D gene: .
CDR3 length: 17
V gene: TRBV2
clone size: .

CDR3 protein: CASSLRTGSQETQYF
CDR3 DNA: TGTGCCAGCAGCTTGCGGACAGGGTCCCAAGAGACCCAGTACTTC
J gene: TRBJ2-5
D gene: TRBD1
CDR3 length: 15
V gene: TRBV5-6
clone size: once

CDR3 protein: CASSLPGGLDTEAFF
CDR3 DNA: TGTGCCAGCAGCTTACCAGGGGGCTTAGACACTGAAGCTTTCTTT
J gene: TRBJ1-1
D gene: TRBD1
CDR3 length: 15
V gene: TRBV5-5
clone size: .

CDR3 protein: CASSPARTGGYTF
CDR3 DNA: TGTGCCAGCAGCCCCGCGAGAACGGGGGGCTACACCTTC
J gene: TRBJ1-2
D gene: .
CDR3 length: 13
V gene: TRBV7-2
clone size: .